This T cell receptor beta chain was sequenced during a study of CD8+CD57+ T cells in acquired aplastic anemia. Turning to the study itself: An average of about 10.8 million reads for CD4+ cells was obtained from healthy donors.

Study observations and caveats: Between the patient and control groups, CD8+ Simpson's diversity did not differ significantly.

Genomic DNA constituted the template upon which TCR beta VDJ and CDR3 profiling was performed. TCRdb ran MiXCR on the reads and lists one entry per CDR3 protein. The table records roughly 80,000 distinct CDR3 sequences, about 45% of them present only once. Remarks on this clonotype: What it binds is not known.

Specimen: sorted CD4+, CD8+, or CD8+CD57+ T cells (not recorded which) from PBMCs. This receptor was obtained from a human donor in good health, serving as a control.

CDR3 loop: CASSLRSAGAGQPQHF. The CDR3 DNA reads TGTGCCAGCAGCTTACGGTCAGCGGGGGCGGGTCAGCCCCAGCATTTT. The chain links TRBV7-8 to TRBJ1-5; possible D gene TRBD1, 6 bases. Germline V CDR1 and CDR2: SGHVS, FQNEAQ. The CDR3 is made up of 16 amino acids. V lost 2 bases and J 6 bases, leaving 17 bases between the germline ends.